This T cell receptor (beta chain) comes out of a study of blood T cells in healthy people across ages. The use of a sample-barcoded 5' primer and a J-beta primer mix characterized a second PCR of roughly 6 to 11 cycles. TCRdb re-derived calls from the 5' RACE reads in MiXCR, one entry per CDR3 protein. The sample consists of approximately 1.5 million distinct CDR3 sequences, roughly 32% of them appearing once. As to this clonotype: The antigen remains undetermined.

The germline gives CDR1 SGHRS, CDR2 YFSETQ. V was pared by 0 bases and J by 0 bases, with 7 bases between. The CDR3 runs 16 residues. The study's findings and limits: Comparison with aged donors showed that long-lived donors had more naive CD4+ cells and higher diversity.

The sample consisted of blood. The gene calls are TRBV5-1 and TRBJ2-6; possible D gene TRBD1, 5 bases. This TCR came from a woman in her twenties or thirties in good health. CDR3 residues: CASSLGGGSGANVLTF. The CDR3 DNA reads TGCGCCAGCAGCTTGGGGGGCGGCTCTGGGGCCAACGTCCTGACTTTC.